Listed below are T cell receptor beta chains from one sample, sequenced in a study of T cells in Graves' hyperthyroidism and ophthalmopathy. One entry per CDR3 protein results from TCRdb running MiXCR on the multiplex PCR reads. The table shows about 180,000 distinct CDR3 sequences, with roughly 10% occurring only once. The specimen sequenced was blood. The receptors were gathered from a young woman with Graves' hyperthyroidism that later progressed to Graves' ophthalmopathy. Both conserved end residues are part of each CDR3. D genes are given only for firm matches. Size is stated for part of the rows, as once, few or many counts, or as a class when the clone is expanded.

j_call | clone_size | d_call | v_call | cdr3_aa | cdr3_nt
TRBJ1-1 | many | . | TRBV19 | CASKPTHKNTEAFF | TGTGCCAGTAAACCCACACATAAGAACACTGAAGCTTTCTTT
TRBJ1-6 | few | . | TRBV2 | CASSGRTEPGPLHF | TGTGCCAGCAGTGGACGGACAGAGCCGGGACCCCTCCACTTT
TRBJ1-2 | many | . | TRBV25-1 | CASSEYPRTYGYTF | TGTGCCAGCAGTGAATATCCGAGAACCTATGGCTACACCTTC
TRBJ1-2 | many | TRBD1 | TRBV20-1 | CSATDRINYGYTF | TGCAGTGCCACGGACAGGATCAACTATGGCTACACCTTC
TRBJ1-4 | few | . | TRBV18 | CASSNGVATNEKLFF | TGTGCCAGCTCAAATGGCGTTGCAACTAATGAAAAACTGTTTTTT
TRBJ2-2 | many | TRBD2 | TRBV29-1 | CSVGERGYTGELFF | TGCAGCGTTGGAGAGCGGGGGTACACCGGGGAGCTGTTTTTT
TRBJ2-3 | many | . | TRBV3-1 | CASSHDPRDTQYF | TGTGCCAGCAGCCACGATCCCCGGGATACGCAGTATTTT
TRBJ1-1 | many | TRBD1 | TRBV28 | CASSLRTGRNTEAFF | TGTGCCAGCAGTTTAAGGACAGGGAGGAACACTGAAGCTTTCTTT
TRBJ2-2 | many | . | TRBV9 | CASSVNLEGDTGELFF | TGTGCCAGCAGCGTGAATTTAGAGGGAGACACCGGGGAGCTGTTTTTT
TRBJ1-5 | many | . | TRBV3-1 | CASSPRDSNQPQHF | TGTGCCAGCAGCCCACGGGATAGCAATCAGCCCCAGCATTTT
TRBJ1-5 | many | . | TRBV10-3 | CAISGSDQPQHF | TGTGCCATCAGTGGGAGCGATCAGCCCCAGCATTTT
TRBJ2-1 | many | . | TRBV7-8 | CASSLVYQVNEQFF | TGTGCCAGCAGCTTAGTGTATCAGGTCAATGAGCAGTTCTTC
TRBJ1-1 | many | . | TRBV28 | CASNTLSLQAFF | TGTGCCAGCAATACGCTCAGTCTGCAAGCTTTCTTT
TRBJ2-1 | . | TRBD2 | TRBV12-3/TRBV12-4 | CAALRAGGPNEQFF | TGTGCCGCCCTAAGGGCGGGGGGGCCCAATGAGCAGTTCTTC
TRBJ2-1 | many | . | TRBV2 | CASSDSVLDEQFF | TGTGCCAGCAGTGATTCGGTATTGGATGAGCAGTTCTTC
TRBJ2-7 | many | TRBD2 | TRBV10-3 | CAISDLGTSGYEQYF | TGTGCCATCAGTGATTTAGGGACTAGCGGGTACGAGCAGTACTTC
TRBJ1-5 | many | TRBD1 | TRBV2 | CASSDGTVSNQPQHF | TGTGCCAGCAGCGACGGGACAGTTAGCAATCAGCCCCAGCATTTT
TRBJ2-6 | . | TRBD1 | TRBV6-1 | CASSNRGIGANVLTF | TGTGCCAGCAGTAACAGGGGGATTGGGGCCAACGTCCTGACTTTC
TRBJ1-1 | many | . | TRBV9 | CASSVDGGADTEAFF | TGTGCCAGCAGCGTAGATGGGGGGGCGGACACTGAAGCTTTCTTT
TRBJ1-1 | . | TRBD1 | TRBV5-6 | CASSTPGQVNTEAFF | TGTGCCAGCAGTACGCCGGGACAGGTGAACACTGAAGCTTTCTTT
TRBJ2-5 | many | . | TRBV6-1 | CASSTDRLQETQYF | TGTGCCAGCAGCACCGACAGACTCCAAGAGACCCAGTACTTC
TRBJ1-5 | few | . | TRBV6-1 | CASCPPGSSQPQHF | TGTGCCAGCTGCCCCCCCGGCTCGAGTCAGCCCCAGCATTTT
TRBJ2-2 | many | . | TRBV12-3/TRBV12-4 | CASSLIGVDTGELFF | TGTGCCAGCAGTTTAATAGGGGTGGATACCGGGGAGCTGTTTTTT
TRBJ2-7 | many | . | TRBV2 | CASTPLGGGYEQYF | TGTGCCAGCACCCCTCTGGGGGGCGGGTACGAGCAGTACTTC
TRBJ1-1 | many | . | TRBV6-1 | CASSYVGLEGTEAFF | TGTGCCAGCAGTTACGTGGGCCTCGAGGGCACTGAAGCTTTCTTT
TRBJ1-1 | many | . | TRBV11-1 | CASSSTGFAEAFF | TGTGCCAGCAGCTCCACAGGATTTGCTGAAGCTTTCTTT
TRBJ1-1 | many | . | TRBV27 | CASLPGVGTEAFF | TGTGCCAGTTTGCCGGGGGTGGGCACTGAAGCTTTCTTT
TRBJ2-3 | many | . | TRBV11-3 | CASSPRGLLAYTDTQYF | TGTGCCAGCAGCCCGAGGGGGCTGCTAGCGTACACAGATACGCAGTATTTT
TRBJ1-6 | many | . | TRBV27 | CASSPGRGNSPLHF | TGTGCCAGCAGTCCGGGACGGGGTAATTCACCCCTCCACTTT
TRBJ1-5 | many | . | TRBV6-1 | CASSEGGSDQPQHF | TGTGCCAGCAGTGAAGGGGGCTCTGATCAGCCCCAGCATTTT
TRBJ2-3 | . | . | TRBV14 | CASSPGLISTDTQYF | TGTGCCAGCAGCCCCGGACTGATCAGCACAGATACGCAGTATTTT
TRBJ2-1 | many | . | TRBV28 | CASSLSVGVSSYNEQFF | TGTGCCAGCAGTTTAAGTGTCGGGGTGAGCTCCTACAATGAGCAGTTCTTC
TRBJ2-2 | . | . | TRBV30 | CAWSVGLSGELFF | TGTGCCTGGAGTGTCGGCTTGTCCGGGGAGCTGTTTTTT
TRBJ2-2 | many | . | TRBV28 | CASSPGTNTGELFF | TGTGCCAGCAGTCCCGGGACGAACACCGGGGAGCTGTTTTTT
TRBJ2-3 | many | . | TRBV28 | CASSLERTITDTQYF | TGTGCCAGCAGTCTTGAAAGGACTATAACAGATACGCAGTATTTT
TRBJ2-5 | few | . | TRBV18 | CASSPQVTEQSQETQYF | TGTGCCAGCTCACCACAGGTGACGGAACAATCTCAAGAGACCCAGTACTTC
TRBJ2-1 | few | . | TRBV18 | CASSPLGTYNEQFF | TGTGCCAGCTCACCCCTAGGGACCTACAATGAGCAGTTCTTC
TRBJ2-1 | few | . | TRBV5-4 | CASSSPTSAEQFF | TGTGCCAGCAGCTCGCCCACTAGTGCTGAGCAGTTCTTC
TRBJ2-2 | few | . | TRBV30 | CAWSLYLNTGELFF | TGTGCCTGGAGTTTGTATCTGAACACCGGGGAGCTGTTTTTT
TRBJ1-4 | many | TRBD1 | TRBV28 | CASSATGTGVRGSEKLFF | TGTGCCAGCAGTGCCACCGGGACAGGCGTCCGTGGAAGTGAAAAACTGTTTTTT
TRBJ1-1 | many | . | TRBV12-3/TRBV12-4 | CASRRGRQVEIPNTEAFF | TGTGCCAGCAGGCGCGGTCGCCAGGTTGAGATTCCGAACACTGAAGCTTTCTTT
TRBJ1-5 | many | TRBD1 | TRBV7-8 | CASSTRQGPTAQHF | TGTGCCAGCAGCACCAGACAGGGGCCGACGGCCCAGCATTTT
TRBJ1-5 | many | TRBD1 | TRBV28 | CASSLGQGGNQPQHF | TGTGCCAGCAGTTTGGGACAGGGGGGCAATCAGCCCCAGCATTTT
TRBJ2-1 | many | TRBD2 | TRBV5-1 | CASSLVRWEGYNEQFF | TGCGCCAGCAGCTTGGTACGGTGGGAGGGCTACAATGAGCAGTTCTTC
TRBJ2-1 | many | . | TRBV18 | CASSPPQGLYNEQFF | TGTGCCAGCTCACCACCGCAAGGGTTATACAATGAGCAGTTCTTC
TRBJ1-6 | few | TRBD1 | TRBV13 | CASTMDRAPNSPLHF | TGTGCCAGCACCATGGACAGGGCGCCTAATTCACCCCTCCACTTT
TRBJ1-5 | many | . | TRBV28 | CASIERDVGFNQPQHF | TGTGCCAGCATTGAGAGGGACGTTGGTTTCAATCAGCCCCAGCATTTT
TRBJ2-5 | many | . | TRBV6-2/TRBV6-3 | CASSYSGGTPGWTQYF | TGTGCCAGCAGTTACTCGGGCGGGACACCTGGATGGACCCAGTACTTC
TRBJ1-2 | few | . | TRBV5-4 | CASRPKGFGYGYTF | TGTGCCAGCAGGCCGAAGGGGTTTGGCTATGGCTACACCTTC
TRBJ2-7 | many | TRBD2 | TRBV29-1 | CSVQTPGLGEQYF | TGCAGCGTCCAAACTCCGGGACTAGGCGAGCAGTACTTC
TRBJ1-4 | . | . | TRBV9 | CASSVDPSGEGKEKLFF | TGTGCCAGCAGCGTAGACCCCTCGGGGGAGGGGAAGGAAAAACTGTTTTTT
TRBJ1-2 | many | . | TRBV9 | CASTLGLANYGYTF | TGTGCCAGCACCCTGGGTCTTGCTAACTATGGCTACACCTTC
TRBJ2-7 | many | . | TRBV3-1 | CASSLSLGTYEQYF | TGTGCCAGCAGCCTTTCGCTAGGAACCTACGAGCAGTACTTC
TRBJ2-7 | many | . | TRBV6-2/TRBV6-3 | CASSYSLLRGGLEQYF | TGTGCCAGCAGTTACTCACTTCTCAGAGGAGGGCTCGAGCAGTACTTC
TRBJ1-2 | . | . | TRBV19 | CASTPHTGTDYYGYTF | TGTGCCAGTACTCCCCACACCGGGACGGACTACTATGGCTACACCTTC